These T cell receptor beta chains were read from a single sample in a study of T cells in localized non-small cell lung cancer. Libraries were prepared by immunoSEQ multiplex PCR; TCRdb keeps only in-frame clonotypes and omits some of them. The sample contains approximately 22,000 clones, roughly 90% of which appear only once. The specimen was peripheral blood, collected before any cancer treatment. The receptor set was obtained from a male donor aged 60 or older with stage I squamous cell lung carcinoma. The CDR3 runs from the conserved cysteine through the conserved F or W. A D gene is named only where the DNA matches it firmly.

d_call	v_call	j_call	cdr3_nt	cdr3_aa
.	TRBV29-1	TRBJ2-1	TGCAGCGGGGGGGTCTCAAGCTCCTACAATGAGCAGTTCTTC	CSGGVSSSYNEQFF
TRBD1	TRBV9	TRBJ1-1	TGTGCCAGCAGCGTAGGAGTGGACAGGGCCGGCACTGAAGCTTTCTTT	CASSVGVDRAGTEAFF
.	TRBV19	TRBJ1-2	TGTGCCACCTCGGACCGGTACTATGGCTACACCTTC	CATSDRYYGYTF
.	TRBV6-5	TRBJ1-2	TGTGCCAGCCGCCAGGGCGACTATGGCTACACCTTC	CASRQGDYGYTF
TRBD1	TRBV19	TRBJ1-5	TGTGCCAGTAGTCCAGGACAGGGTGGCCGGCCCAATCAGCCCCAGCATTTT	CASSPGQGGRPNQPQHF
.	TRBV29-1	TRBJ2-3	TGCAGCGTTGAGAGGGAAACAGATACGCAGTATTTT	CSVERETDTQYF
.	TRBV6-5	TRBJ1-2	TGTGCCAGCAGTTACTCGAGCCAGGGCTATGGCTACACCTTC	CASSYSSQGYGYTF
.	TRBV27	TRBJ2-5	TGTGCCAGCAGTTTTGAGGGGGAGACCCAGTACTTC	CASSFEGETQYF
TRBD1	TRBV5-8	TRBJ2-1	TGTGCCAGCAGCTTGGGACAGGGAAGGATCGATGAGCAGTTCTTC	CASSLGQGRIDEQFF
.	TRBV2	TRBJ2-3	TGTGCCAGCGGGGTGGGAGGGGGCCCAGATACGCAGTATTTT	CASGVGGGPDTQYF
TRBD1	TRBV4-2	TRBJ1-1	TGTGCCAGCAGCCGGGACAGGGACACTGAAGCTTTCTTT	CASSRDRDTEAFF
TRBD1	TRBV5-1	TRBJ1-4	TGCGCCAGCAGCTTGGGGGACAGCCATGAAAAACTGTTTTTT	CASSLGDSHEKLFF